This paragraph reports one TCR beta chain. Its antigen remains unidentified. The repertoire was sequenced with immunoSEQ multiplex PCR; TCRdb's copy has only in-frame clones and lacks some. The sample consists of some 92,000 clones, 60% to 80% of them appearing once. The record originates from a study of cytotoxic CD8 clonotypes in ibrutinib-treated CLL. Study findings and constraints: Public clonotypes proved infrequent, and on treatment they shrank or remained steady. For progressing versus sustained-remission patients, sampling times were not the same.

The receptor comes from a human donor with chronic lymphocytic leukemia. The starting material was PBMCs, obtained after 24 months of ibrutinib treatment.

The CDR3 region has the DNA TGTGCCAGCAGCAGAATAGCGGGGACGGGAAATGAGCAGTTCTTC. It is translated as CASSRIAGTGNEQFF. The V gene is TRBV7-3, the J gene TRBJ2-1; 8 bases align to TRBD2. Germline CDR1 is SGHTA and CDR2 is FQGTGA. J lost 7 bases, V lost 5 bases, and 10 bases had no gene match. CDR3 length: 15 residues.